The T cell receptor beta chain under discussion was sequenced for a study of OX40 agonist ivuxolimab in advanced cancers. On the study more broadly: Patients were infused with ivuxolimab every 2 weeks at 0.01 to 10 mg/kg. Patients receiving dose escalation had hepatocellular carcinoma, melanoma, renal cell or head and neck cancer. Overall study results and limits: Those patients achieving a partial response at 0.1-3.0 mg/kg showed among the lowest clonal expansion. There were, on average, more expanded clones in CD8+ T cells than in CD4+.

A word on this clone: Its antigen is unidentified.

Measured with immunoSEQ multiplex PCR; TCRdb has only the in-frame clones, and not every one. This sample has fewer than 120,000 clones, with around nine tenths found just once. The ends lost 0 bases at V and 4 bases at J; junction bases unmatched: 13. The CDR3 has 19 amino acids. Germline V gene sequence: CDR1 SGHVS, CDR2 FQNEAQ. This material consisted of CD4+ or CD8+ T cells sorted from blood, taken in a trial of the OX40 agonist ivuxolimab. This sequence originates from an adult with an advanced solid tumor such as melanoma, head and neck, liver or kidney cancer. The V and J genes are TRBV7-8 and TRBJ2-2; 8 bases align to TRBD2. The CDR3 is CASSLAATAGGFGTGELFF. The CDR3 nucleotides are TGTGCCAGCAGCTTAGCAGCCACGGCGGGGGGCTTCGGCACCGGGGAGCTGTTTTTT.